This is a list of T cell receptor beta chains from one sample in a study of cytomegalovirus exposure and HLA in healthy donors. TCRdb keeps only in-frame clones here, not all; method: immunoSEQ multiplex PCR. The profile shows 110,000 to 150,000 clones, over 60% of them singletons. The sequencing input was PBMCs. All receptors derive from a middle-aged man in good health and CMV-seronegative. Each CDR3 is given with its conserved first and last residue. Each record gives: J gene, V gene, D gene, clone size, CDR3 DNA, CDR3 protein. A D gene is named only where the DNA matches it firmly. Rows may omit the clone size; those that give it use once, few, many or a size class.

TRBJ2-1 | TRBV30 | TRBD2 | . | TGTGCCTGGAGTGGGCTAGCGGGAGGCCTAAATGAGCAGTTCTTC | CAWSGLAGGLNEQFF
TRBJ2-2 | TRBV6-5 | . | . | TGTGCCAGCAGTTACTCGAGCCTCGGGGAGCTGTTTTTT | CASSYSSLGELFF
TRBJ1-1 | TRBV5-6 | TRBD1 | once | TGTGCCAGCAGCCCGGGGACAGGATTATACACTGAAGCTTTCTTT | CASSPGTGLYTEAFF
TRBJ2-1 | TRBV6-5 | . | . | TGTGCCAGCAGTTACTCGATGGACTACCGCAATGAGCAGTTCTTC | CASSYSMDYRNEQFF
TRBJ1-2 | TRBV30 | . | few | TGTGCCTGGGGCCGGGACACTAACTATGGCTACACCTTC | CAWGRDTNYGYTF
TRBJ1-3 | TRBV5-4 | . | . | TGTGCCAGCAGCATCTTAGGGGGTAACACCATATATTTT | CASSILGGNTIYF
TRBJ2-7 | TRBV4-3 | TRBD2 | . | TGCGCCAGCAGCCGAAGACTAGCGGGGGTAGTCTACGAGCAGTACTTC | CASSRRLAGVVYEQYF
TRBJ1-2 | TRBV9 | . | once | TGTGCCAGCAGCGTAGGCCCAGACTATGGCTACACCTTC | CASSVGPDYGYTF
TRBJ1-5 | TRBV5-4 | TRBD1 | . | TGTGCCAGCAGCTTGGGGGGACAGGGCAATCAGCCCCAGCATTTT | CASSLGGQGNQPQHF
TRBJ2-1 | TRBV14 | . | . | TGTGCCAGCAGCCAAGACGGCAGGCCGAATTACAATGAGCAGTTCTTC | CASSQDGRPNYNEQFF
TRBJ2-7 | TRBV7-6 | . | . | TGTGCCAGCAGCCCGCGGGGTCTCTCCGAGCAGTACTTC | CASSPRGLSEQYF
TRBJ2-1 | TRBV11-2 | TRBD2 | . | TGTGCCAGCAGCCCCGGTCTACTAGCGGGCAGATACAATGAGCAGTTCTTC | CASSPGLLAGRYNEQFF
TRBJ1-2 | TRBV18 | TRBD1 | medium-sized | TGTGCCAGCTCAATACAGGGGTACGGCTACACCTTC | CASSIQGYGYTF
TRBJ2-6 | TRBV5-1 | . | . | TGCGCCAGCAGCCTCCGCGGGACTCACGGGGCCAACGTCCTGACTTTC | CASSLRGTHGANVLTF
TRBJ2-5 | TRBV18 | TRBD1 | . | TGTGCCAGCGCTCCGCAGGGGGCTATCCAAGAGACCCAGTACTTC | CASAPQGAIQETQYF
TRBJ1-5 | TRBV7-9 | . | . | TGTGCCAGCAGCCGAGAGAGCAATCAGCCCCAGCATTTT | CASSRESNQPQHF
TRBJ1-1 | TRBV7-3 | . | . | TGTGCCAGCACGGCAGGGCCGAACACTGAAGCTTTCTTT | CASTAGPNTEAFF
TRBJ2-3 | TRBV28 | TRBD2 | . | TGTGCCAGCAGTTCACTAGCGGGAGGTGAAGATACGCAGTATTTT | CASSSLAGGEDTQYF
TRBJ1-4 | TRBV5-1 | . | . | TGCGCCAGCAGCTCCCTAGGACGGGGAACTGCAACTAATGAAAAACTGTTTTTT | CASSSLGRGTATNEKLFF
TRBJ1-6 | TRBV10-3 | TRBD1 | . | TGTGCCATCAGTGTAGACAGGGGGGATTCACCCCTCCACTTT | CAISVDRGDSPLHF
TRBJ2-3 | TRBV5-5 | TRBD2 | few | TGTGCCAGCAGCTTGCGACTAGCGCACCATACGCAGTATTTT | CASSLRLAHHTQYF
TRBJ2-7 | TRBV6-1 | . | . | TGTGCCAGCACGAAAACGGGGAGCTCCTACGAGCAGTACTTC | CASTKTGSSYEQYF
TRBJ2-5 | TRBV5-5 | . | once | TGTGCCAGCAGCTCGTCGACACCTCAAGAGACCCAGTACTTC | CASSSSTPQETQYF